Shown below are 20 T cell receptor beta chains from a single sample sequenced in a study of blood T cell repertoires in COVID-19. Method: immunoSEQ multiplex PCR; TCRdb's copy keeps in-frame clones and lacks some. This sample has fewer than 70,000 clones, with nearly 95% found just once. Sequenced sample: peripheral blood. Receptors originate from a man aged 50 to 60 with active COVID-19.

CDR3 bases: TGTGCCAGCTCACCAAGGACTGAATTGAACACTGAAGCTTTCTTT. This codes for CASSPRTELNTEAFF. The rearrangement uses TRBV18 and TRBJ1-1; D gene unclear. The V and J ends lost 2 bases and 0 bases respectively, with 10 bases between them. There are 15 residues in the CDR3. The germline gives CDR1 KGHSH, CDR2 LQKENI.

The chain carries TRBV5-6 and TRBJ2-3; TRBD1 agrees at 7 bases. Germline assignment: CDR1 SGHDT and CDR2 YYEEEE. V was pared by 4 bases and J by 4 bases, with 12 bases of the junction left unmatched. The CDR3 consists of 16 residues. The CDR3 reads CASSVTRDRRPDTQYF. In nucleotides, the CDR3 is TGTGCCAGCAGCGTTACCCGGGACAGAAGGCCAGATACGCAGTATTTT.

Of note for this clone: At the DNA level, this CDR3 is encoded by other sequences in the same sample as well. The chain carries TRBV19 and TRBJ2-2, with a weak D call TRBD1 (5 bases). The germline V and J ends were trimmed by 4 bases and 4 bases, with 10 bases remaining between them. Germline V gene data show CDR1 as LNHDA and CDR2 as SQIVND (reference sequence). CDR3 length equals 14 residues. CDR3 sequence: CASSTGYRTGELFF. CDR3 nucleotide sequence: TGTGCCAGTAGTACAGGGTACCGCACCGGGGAGCTGTTTTTT.

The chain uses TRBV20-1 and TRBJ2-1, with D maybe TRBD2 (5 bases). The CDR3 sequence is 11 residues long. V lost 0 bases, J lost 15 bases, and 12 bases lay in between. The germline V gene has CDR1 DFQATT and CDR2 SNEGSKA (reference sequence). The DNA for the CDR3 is TGCAGTGCTAGAGATGAGCTAGCCCCGTTCTTC. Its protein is CSARDELAPFF.

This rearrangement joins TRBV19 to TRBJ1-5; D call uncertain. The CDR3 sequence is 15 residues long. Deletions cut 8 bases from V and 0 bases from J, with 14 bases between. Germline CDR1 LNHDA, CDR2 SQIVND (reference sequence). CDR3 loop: CASRTRVYSNQPQHF. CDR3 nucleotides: TGTGCCAGTCGCACGAGGGTTTATAGCAATCAGCCCCAGCATTTT.

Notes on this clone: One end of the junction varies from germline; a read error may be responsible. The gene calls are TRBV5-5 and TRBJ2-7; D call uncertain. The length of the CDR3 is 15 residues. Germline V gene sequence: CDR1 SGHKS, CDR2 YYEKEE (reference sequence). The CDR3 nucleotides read TGTGCCAGCAGTTTGGATATAATGAGCTCCTACGAGCAGTACTTC. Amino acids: CASSLDIMSSYEQYF.

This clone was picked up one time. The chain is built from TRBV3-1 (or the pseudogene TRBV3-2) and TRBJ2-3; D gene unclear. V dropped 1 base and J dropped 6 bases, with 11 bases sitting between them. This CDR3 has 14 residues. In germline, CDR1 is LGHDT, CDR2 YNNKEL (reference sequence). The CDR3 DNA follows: TGTGCCAGCAGCCAAGCTCACCCACGGGATACGCAGTATTTT. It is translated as CASSQAHPRDTQYF.

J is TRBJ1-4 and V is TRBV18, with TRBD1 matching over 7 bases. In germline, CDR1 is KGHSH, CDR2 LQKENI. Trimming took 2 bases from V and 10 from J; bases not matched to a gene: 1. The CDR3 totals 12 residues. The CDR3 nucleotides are TGTGCCAGCTCACCAGCAGGGGGAAAACTGTTTTTT. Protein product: CASSPAGGKLFF.

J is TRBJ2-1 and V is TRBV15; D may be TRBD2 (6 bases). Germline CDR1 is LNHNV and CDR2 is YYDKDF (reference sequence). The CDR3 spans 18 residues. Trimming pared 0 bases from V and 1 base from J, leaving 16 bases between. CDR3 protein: CATSRDRGEGRSYNEQFF. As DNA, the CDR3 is TGTGCCACCAGCAGAGATCGAGGAGAGGGGAGGTCCTACAATGAGCAGTTCTTC. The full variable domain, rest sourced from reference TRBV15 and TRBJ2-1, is DAMVIQNPRYQVTQFGKPVTLSCSQTLNHNVMYWYQQKSSQAPKLLFHYYDKDFNNEADTPDNFQSRRPNTSFCFLDIRSPGLGDTAMYLCATSRDRGEGRSYNEQFFGPGTRLTVL.

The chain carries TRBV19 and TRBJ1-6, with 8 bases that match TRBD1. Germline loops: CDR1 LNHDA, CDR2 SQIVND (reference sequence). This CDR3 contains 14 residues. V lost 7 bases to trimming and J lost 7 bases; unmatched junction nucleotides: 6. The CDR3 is CASTPGTGNSPLHF. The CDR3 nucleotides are TGTGCCAGTACCCCGGGGACAGGCAATTCACCCCTCCACTTT. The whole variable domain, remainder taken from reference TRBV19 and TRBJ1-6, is DGGITQSPKYLFRKEGQNVTLSCEQNLNHDAMYWYRQDPGQGLRLIYYSQIVNDFQKGDIAEGYSVSREKKESFPLTVTSAQKNPTAFYLCASTPGTGNSPLHFGNGTRLTVT.

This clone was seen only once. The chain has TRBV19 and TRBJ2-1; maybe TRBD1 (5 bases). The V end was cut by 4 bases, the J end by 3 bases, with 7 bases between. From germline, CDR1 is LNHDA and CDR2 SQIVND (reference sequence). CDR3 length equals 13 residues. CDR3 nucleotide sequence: TGTGCCAGTAGTAAGGACAACTACAATGAGCAGTTCTTC. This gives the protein CASSKDNYNEQFF.

The CDR3 region has the DNA TGTGCCAGCAGGGCCCCAGGGTTTGTGGATTATGGCTACACCTTC. Protein sequence: CASRAPGFVDYGYTF. This chain joins TRBV6-5 and TRBJ1-2; weak D call: TRBD1 (5 bases). With 6 bases removed from V and 5 bases from J, the gap between germline ends came to 19 bases. Per germline, CDR1 MNHEY and CDR2 SVGAGI. CDR3 length equals 15 residues.

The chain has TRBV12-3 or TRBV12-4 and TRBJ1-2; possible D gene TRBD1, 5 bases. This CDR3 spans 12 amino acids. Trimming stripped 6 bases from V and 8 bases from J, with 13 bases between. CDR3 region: CASSDDSWGYTF. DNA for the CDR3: TGTGCCAGCAGCGACGACAGTTGGGGCTACACCTTC.

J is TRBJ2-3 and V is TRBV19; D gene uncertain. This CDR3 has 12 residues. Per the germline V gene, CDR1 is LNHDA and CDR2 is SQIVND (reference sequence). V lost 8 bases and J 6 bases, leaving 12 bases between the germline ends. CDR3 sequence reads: CASSETADTQYF. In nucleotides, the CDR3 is TGTGCCAGTTCTGAAACTGCGGATACGCAGTATTTT.

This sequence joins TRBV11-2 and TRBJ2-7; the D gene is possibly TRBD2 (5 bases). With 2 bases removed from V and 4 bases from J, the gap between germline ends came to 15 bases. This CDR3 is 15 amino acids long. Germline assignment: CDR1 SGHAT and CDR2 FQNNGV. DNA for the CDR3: TGTGCCAGCAGCTTAACTAGAAGGGTTCCTTACGAGCAGTACTTC. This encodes CASSLTRRVPYEQYF.

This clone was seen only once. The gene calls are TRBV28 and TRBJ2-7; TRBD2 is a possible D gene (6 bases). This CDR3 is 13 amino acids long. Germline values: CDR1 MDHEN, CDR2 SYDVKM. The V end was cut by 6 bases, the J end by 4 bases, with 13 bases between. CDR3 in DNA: TGTGCCAGCAGGCCCGGGAGCTTATACGAGCAGTACTTC. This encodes CASRPGSLYEQYF. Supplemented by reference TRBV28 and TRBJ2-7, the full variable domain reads DVKVTQSSRYLVKRTGEKVFLECVQDMDHENMFWYRQDPGLGLRLIYFSYDVKMKEKGDIPEGYSVSREKKERFSLILESASTNQTSMYLCASRPGSLYEQYFGPGTRLTVT.

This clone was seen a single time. The CDR3, as DNA: TGCAGCGTCCAACAGGGGGCTGGCACTGAAGCTTTCTTT. Protein product: CSVQQGAGTEAFF. This chain links TRBV29-1 with TRBJ1-1; 9 nucleotides align to TRBD1. The junction had 6 bases not matched to a gene; V was cut back by 6 bases and J by 4 bases. The CDR3 sequence is 13 residues long. Germline assignment: CDR1 SQVTM and CDR2 ANQGSEA.

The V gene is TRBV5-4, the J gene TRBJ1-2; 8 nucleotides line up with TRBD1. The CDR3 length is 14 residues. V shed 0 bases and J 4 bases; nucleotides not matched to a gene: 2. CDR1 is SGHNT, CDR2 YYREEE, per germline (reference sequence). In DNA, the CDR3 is TGTGCCAGCAGCTTGGCAGGGGGCCCCTATGGCTACACCTTC. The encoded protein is CASSLAGGPYGYTF.

CDR3 in DNA: TGTGCCAGCAGCTTAACGCGGGATACCGCGAACACCGGGGAGCTGTTTTTT. It translates to CASSLTRDTANTGELFF. V gene TRBV7-3 combines with J gene TRBJ2-2; perhaps TRBD2 as D (6 bases). Germline CDR1 reads SGHTA; CDR2 reads FQGTGA. V lost 0 bases to trimming and J lost 0 bases, with 11 bases between them. The CDR3 is 17 amino acids. Full variable domain (remainder filled in from reference TRBV7-3 and TRBJ2-2): GAGVSQTPSNKVTEKGKYVELRCDPISGHTALYWYRQSLGQGPEFLIYFQGTGAADDSGLPNDRFFAVRPEGSVSTLKIQRTERGDSAVYLCASSLTRDTANTGELFFGEGSRLTVL.

CDR3 nucleotides: TGCGCCAGCAGAGGGGGAGGGGGCCAAGAGACCCAGTACTTC. Its translation is CASRGGGGQETQYF. The genes are TRBV4-1 and TRBJ2-5, with D maybe TRBD2 (7 bases). The CDR3 length is 14 residues. CDR1 and CDR2 (germline): MGHRA, YSYEKL. V lost 6 bases, J lost 1 base, and 12 bases lay in between.